This TCR beta chain was profiled in a study of somatic mutations in cytotoxic T cells in rheumatoid arthritis. This clone occurred a few times. Sequencing used immunoSEQ multiplex PCR; TCRdb keeps in-frame clones, though not all of them. The table has approximately 20,000 clones, approximately 80% seen once. From germline, CDR1 is SGHTA and CDR2 FQGNSA. After removal of 5 bases from V and 4 bases from J, the junction contained 15 bases not matched to a gene. CDR3 length: 17 residues. Sequencing input: CD8+ T cells sorted from blood. The V gene is TRBV7-2, the J gene TRBJ2-7; 9 nucleotides match TRBD1. The TCR comes from a woman in her forties or fifties in good health. CDR3 sequence reads: CASSIQPGDRVPYEQYF. CDR3 DNA: TGTGCCAGCAGCATCCAACCGGGGGACAGGGTGCCTTACGAGCAGTACTTC.